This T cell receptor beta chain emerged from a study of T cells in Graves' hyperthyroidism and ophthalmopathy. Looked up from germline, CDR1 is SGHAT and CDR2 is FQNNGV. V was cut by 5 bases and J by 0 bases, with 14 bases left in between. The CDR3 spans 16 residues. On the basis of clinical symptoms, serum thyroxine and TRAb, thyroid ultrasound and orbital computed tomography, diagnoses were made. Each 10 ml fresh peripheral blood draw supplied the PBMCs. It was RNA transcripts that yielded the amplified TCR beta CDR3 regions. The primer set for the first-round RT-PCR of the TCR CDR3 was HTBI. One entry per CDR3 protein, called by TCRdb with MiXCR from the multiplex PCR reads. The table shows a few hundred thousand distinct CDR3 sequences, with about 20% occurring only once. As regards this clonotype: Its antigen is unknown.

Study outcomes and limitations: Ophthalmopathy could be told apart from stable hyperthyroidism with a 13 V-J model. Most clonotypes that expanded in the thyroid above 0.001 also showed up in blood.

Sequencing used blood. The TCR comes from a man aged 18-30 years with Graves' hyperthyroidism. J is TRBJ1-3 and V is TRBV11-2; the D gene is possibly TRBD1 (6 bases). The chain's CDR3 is CASSGTGLYSGNTIYF. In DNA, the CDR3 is TGTGCCAGCAGCGGTACAGGGCTATACTCTGGAAACACCATATATTTT.